These 13 T cell receptor beta chains came from one sample sequenced in a study of blood T cell repertoires in COVID-19. Clones were read by immunoSEQ multiplex PCR, and TCRdb kept only the in-frame ones, dropping some. The sample shows roughly 60,000 clones, 65% to 90% of them seen only once. Sequencing input: peripheral blood. These receptors were obtained from a man in his forties or fifties with acute or convalescent COVID-19.

The V gene is TRBV24-1, the J gene TRBJ1-2; maybe TRBD1 (5 bases). The V gene lost 6 bases and the J gene lost 3 bases, with 7 bases spanning the gap. This CDR3 has 12 residues. Germline V gene sequence: CDR1 KGHDR, CDR2 SFDVKD. The CDR3 sequence: CATSKGYYGYTF. CDR3 nucleotides: TGTGCCACCAGTAAGGGGTACTATGGCTACACCTTC.

CDR3 sequence (DNA): TGTGCCACCAGTTGGGGGGGGGCTGGGGAGACCCAGTACTTC. Translation gives CATSWGGAGETQYF. The rearrangement links TRBV24-1 to TRBJ2-5; maybe TRBD2 (7 bases). Germline lookup yields CDR1 KGHDR and CDR2 SFDVKD. The V end lost 6 bases, the J end lost 5 bases, and 15 bases lay between the germline ends. The CDR3 covers 14 residues.

The chain recombines TRBV11-2 with TRBJ2-7; 7 bases match TRBD1. The germline V gene has CDR1 SGHAT and CDR2 FQNNGV. Losses at the gene ends were 5 bases for V and 1 base for J; bases not matched to a gene: 8. The CDR3 spans 15 residues. In nucleotides, the CDR3 is TGTGCCAGCAGCACAAGGGGGCATATGTCCTACGAGCAGTACTTC. Encoded protein: CASSTRGHMSYEQYF.

The chain recombines TRBV5-4 with TRBJ1-4; possible D gene TRBD1, 5 bases. Between the trimmed V and J ends, which lost 2 bases and 10 bases, there was a span of 12 bases. Looked up from germline, CDR1 is SGHNT and CDR2 is YYREEE (reference sequence). The CDR3 extends over 13 amino acids. CDR3 sequence: CASSFGTYGKLFF. In nucleotides, the CDR3 is TGTGCCAGCAGCTTCGGGACTTACGGAAAACTGTTTTTT.

J is TRBJ2-3 and V is TRBV6-4, with 11 nucleotides matching TRBD2. This CDR3 has 15 amino acids. The V and J ends lost 6 bases and 4 bases, in that order; junction bases with no gene match: 6. Germline V gene data show CDR1 as MRHNA and CDR2 as SNTAGT. The CDR3 spells CASSRTSGGSDTQYF. The CDR3 DNA follows: TGTGCCAGCAGCCGCACTAGCGGGGGCTCAGATACGCAGTATTTT.

The gene calls are TRBV28 and TRBJ2-1; 8 bases fit TRBD2. J lost 4 bases, V lost 2 bases, and 4 bases had no gene match. The germline V gene encodes CDR1 MDHEN and CDR2 SYDVKM. The CDR3 covers 15 residues. CDR3 nucleotide sequence: TGTGCCAGCAGTTTACGACGGGGGGGATACAATGAGCAGTTCTTC. Its protein product is CASSLRRGGYNEQFF.

The chain joins TRBV6-5 to TRBJ2-7; 9 bases are shared with TRBD1. The CDR3 sequence is 11 residues long. Looked up from germline, CDR1 is MNHEY and CDR2 is SVGAGI. Unmatched junction bases numbered 4, after V lost 9 bases and J lost 7 bases. The CDR3 loop reads CASTGGWEQYF. DNA for the CDR3: TGTGCCAGTACAGGGGGCTGGGAGCAGTACTTC.

There are a few counts of this clone. J is TRBJ1-5 and V is TRBV30; D uncertain. There are 13 residues in the CDR3. The germline V gene has CDR1 GTSNPN and CDR2 SVGIG (reference sequence). The V and J ends lost 0 bases and 6 bases respectively, with 9 bases between them. The CDR3 spells CAWSVDIVQPQHF. CDR3 DNA: TGTGCCTGGAGTGTAGATATAGTTCAGCCCCAGCATTTT.

The gene calls are TRBV14 and TRBJ1-6; TRBD1 is a possible D gene (5 bases). Germline values: CDR1 SGHDN, CDR2 FVKESK. The V end lost 4 bases, the J end lost 5 bases, and 12 bases lay between the germline ends. This CDR3 contains 15 residues. CDR3 region: CASSRGGTDNSPLHF. The CDR3 region has the DNA TGTGCCAGCAGCCGGGGCGGGACGGATAATTCACCCCTCCACTTT.

The genes are TRBV11-3 and TRBJ2-1, with 12 bases matching TRBD1. The CDR3 sequence is 17 residues long. V gave up 5 bases and J gave up 14 bases; unmatched junction bases: 19. The V gene's germline CDR1 is SGHNT and CDR2 YENEEA. This CDR3 is CASSLGQGASKKPPEFF. The DNA of the CDR3 is TGTGCCAGCAGCCTGGGACAGGGGGCGAGTAAAAAGCCCCCAGAGTTCTTC. Looking up the rest from reference TRBV11-3 and TRBJ2-1 gives the full variable domain: EAGVVQSPRYKIIEKKQPVAFWCNPISGHNTLYWYLQNLGQGPELLIRYENEEAVDDSQLPKDRFSAERLKGVDSTLKIQPAELGDSAVYLCASSLGQGASKKPPEFFGPGTRLTVL.

The chain joins TRBV3-1 (or the pseudogene TRBV3-2) to TRBJ2-7, with D perhaps TRBD2 (6 bases). Germline V gives CDR1 LGHDT, CDR2 YNNKEL (reference sequence). The CDR3 length is 13 residues. Trimming removed 2 bases from V and 6 bases from J, with 11 bases in between. DNA for the CDR3: TGTGCCAGCAGCCAATCGACCGGGAGCGAGCAGTACTTC. It encodes CASSQSTGSEQYF.

The chain couples TRBV4-1 to TRBJ1-2; 8 nucleotides match TRBD1. The germline V gene encodes CDR1 MGHRA and CDR2 YSYEKL. The length of the CDR3 is 15 residues. V was clipped by 2 bases and J by 5 bases; unmatched bases: 7. The CDR3 protein is CASSQTTGVQYGYTF. CDR3 nucleotides: TGCGCCAGCAGCCAAACGACAGGGGTACAATATGGCTACACCTTC.

CDR3 coding DNA: TGTGCCAGCAGCTTTCGACTAACTAGCACAGATACGCAGTATTTT. Translated, it gives CASSFRLTSTDTQYF. J is TRBJ2-3 and V is TRBV13, with TRBD2 as a possible D gene (5 bases). The CDR3 has 15 amino acids. V was shortened by 3 bases and J by 0 bases, with 10 bases between the two germline ends. Looked up from germline, CDR1 is PRHDT and CDR2 is FYEKMQ (reference sequence).